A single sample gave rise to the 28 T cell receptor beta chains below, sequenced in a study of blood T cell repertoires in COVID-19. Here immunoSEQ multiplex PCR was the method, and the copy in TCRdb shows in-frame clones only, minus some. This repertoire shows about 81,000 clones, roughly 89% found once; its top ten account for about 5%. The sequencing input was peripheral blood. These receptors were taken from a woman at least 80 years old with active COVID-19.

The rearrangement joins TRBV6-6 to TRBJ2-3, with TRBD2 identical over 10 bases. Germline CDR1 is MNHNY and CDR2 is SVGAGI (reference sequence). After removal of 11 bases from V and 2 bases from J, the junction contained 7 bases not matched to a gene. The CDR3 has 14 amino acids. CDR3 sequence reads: CAHRTSGDTDTQYF. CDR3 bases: TGTGCCCACCGAACTAGCGGGGACACAGATACGCAGTATTTT.

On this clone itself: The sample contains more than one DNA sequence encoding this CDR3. The CDR3 is CASSPNRDSYEQYF. The CDR3 nucleotides read TGTGCCAGCTCACCGAACCGGGACAGCTACGAGCAGTACTTC. The J gene is TRBJ2-7, the V gene TRBV18; 7 nucleotides line up with TRBD1. Germline lookup yields CDR1 KGHSH and CDR2 LQKENI. The V segment lost 3 bases and the J segment 3 bases; nucleotides outside the gene matches: 5. This CDR3 is built from 14 residues.

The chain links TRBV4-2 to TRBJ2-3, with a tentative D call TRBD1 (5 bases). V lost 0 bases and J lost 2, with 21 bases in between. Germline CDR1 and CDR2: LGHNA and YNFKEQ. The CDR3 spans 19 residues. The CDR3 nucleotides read TGTGCCAGCAGCCAAGATGATGGCAGGGATTTGATGAACACAGATACGCAGTATTTT. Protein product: CASSQDDGRDLMNTDTQYF.

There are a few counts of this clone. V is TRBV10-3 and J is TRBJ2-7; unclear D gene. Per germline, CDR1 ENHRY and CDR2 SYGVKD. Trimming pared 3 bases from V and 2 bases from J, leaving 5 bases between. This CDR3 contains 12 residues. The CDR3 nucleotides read TGTGCCATCAGTGAACAGACCTACGAGCAGTACTTC. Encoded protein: CAISEQTYEQYF.

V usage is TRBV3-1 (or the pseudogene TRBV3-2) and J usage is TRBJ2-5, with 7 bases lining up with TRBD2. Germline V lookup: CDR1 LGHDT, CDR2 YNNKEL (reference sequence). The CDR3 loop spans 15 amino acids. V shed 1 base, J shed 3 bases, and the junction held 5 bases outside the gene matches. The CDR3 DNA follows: TGTGCCAGCAGCCAAGGCGGGAGCGGAAAAGAGACCCAGTACTTC. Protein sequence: CASSQGGSGKETQYF.

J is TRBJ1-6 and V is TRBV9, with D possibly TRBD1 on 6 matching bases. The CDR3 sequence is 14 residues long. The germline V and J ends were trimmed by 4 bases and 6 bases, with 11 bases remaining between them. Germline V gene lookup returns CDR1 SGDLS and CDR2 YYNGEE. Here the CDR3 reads CASSPRTANSPLHF. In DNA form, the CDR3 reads TGTGCCAGCAGCCCAAGGACAGCTAATTCACCCCTCCACTTT.

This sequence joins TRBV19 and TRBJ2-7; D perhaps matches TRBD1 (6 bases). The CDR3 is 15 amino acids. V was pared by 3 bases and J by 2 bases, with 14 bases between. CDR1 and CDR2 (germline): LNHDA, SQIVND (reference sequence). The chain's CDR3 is CASSMAGTSTYEQYF. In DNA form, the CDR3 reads TGTGCCAGTAGTATGGCCGGGACATCCACCTACGAGCAGTACTTC.

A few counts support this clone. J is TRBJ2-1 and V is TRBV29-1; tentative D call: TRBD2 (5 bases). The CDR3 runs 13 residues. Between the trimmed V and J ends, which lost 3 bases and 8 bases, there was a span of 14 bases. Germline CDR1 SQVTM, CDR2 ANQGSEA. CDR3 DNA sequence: TGCAGCGTTGAGACGGGCCGGGGAGATGAGCAGTTCTTC. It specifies CSVETGRGDEQFF.

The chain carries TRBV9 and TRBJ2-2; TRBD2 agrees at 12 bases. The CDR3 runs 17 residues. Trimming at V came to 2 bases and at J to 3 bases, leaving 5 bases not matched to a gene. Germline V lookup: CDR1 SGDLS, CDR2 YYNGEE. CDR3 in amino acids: CASSVSSSGRDTGELFF. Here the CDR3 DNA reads TGTGCCAGCAGCGTGTCCTCTAGCGGGAGGGACACCGGGGAGCTGTTTTTT.

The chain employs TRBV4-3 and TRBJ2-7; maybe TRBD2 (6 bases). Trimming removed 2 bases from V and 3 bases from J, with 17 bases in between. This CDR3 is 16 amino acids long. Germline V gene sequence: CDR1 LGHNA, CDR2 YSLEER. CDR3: CASSQLIGRTIYEQYF. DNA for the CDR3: TGCGCCAGCAGCCAACTCATCGGGAGAACAATCTACGAGCAGTACTTC.

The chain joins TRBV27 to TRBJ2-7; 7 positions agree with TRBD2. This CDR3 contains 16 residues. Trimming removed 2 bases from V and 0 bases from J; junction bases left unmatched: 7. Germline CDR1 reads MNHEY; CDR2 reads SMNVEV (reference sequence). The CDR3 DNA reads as TGTGCCAGCAGTTTAAGAGCGGGGAGGAACTCCTACGAGCAGTACTTC. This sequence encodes CASSLRAGRNSYEQYF.

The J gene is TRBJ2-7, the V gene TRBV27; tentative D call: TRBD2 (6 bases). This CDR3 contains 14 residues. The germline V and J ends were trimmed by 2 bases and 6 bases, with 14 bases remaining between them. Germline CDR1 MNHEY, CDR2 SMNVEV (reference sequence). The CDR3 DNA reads TGTGCCAGCAGTTTAGGACTAACCAGTGTCGAGCAGTACTTC. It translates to CASSLGLTSVEQYF.

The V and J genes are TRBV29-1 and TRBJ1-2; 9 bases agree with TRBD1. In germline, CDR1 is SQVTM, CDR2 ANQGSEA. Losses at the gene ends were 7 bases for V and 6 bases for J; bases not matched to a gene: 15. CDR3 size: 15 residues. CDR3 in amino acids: CSADGPRQGENGYTF. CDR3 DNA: TGCAGCGCCGACGGGCCCCGACAGGGGGAGAATGGCTACACCTTC.

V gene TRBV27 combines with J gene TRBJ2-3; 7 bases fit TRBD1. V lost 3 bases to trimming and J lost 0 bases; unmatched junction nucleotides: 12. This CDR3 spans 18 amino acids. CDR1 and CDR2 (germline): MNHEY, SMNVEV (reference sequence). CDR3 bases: TGTGCCAGCAGTTTTCTAGGGGTGGGGACAGAGAGCACAGATACGCAGTATTTT. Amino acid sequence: CASSFLGVGTESTDTQYF.

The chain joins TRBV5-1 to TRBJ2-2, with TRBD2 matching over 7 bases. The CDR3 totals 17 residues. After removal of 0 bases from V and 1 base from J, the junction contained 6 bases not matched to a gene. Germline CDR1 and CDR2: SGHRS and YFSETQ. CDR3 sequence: CASSLDGGGRNTGELFF. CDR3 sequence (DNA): TGCGCCAGCAGCTTGGATGGTGGCGGGAGGAACACCGGGGAGCTGTTTTTT. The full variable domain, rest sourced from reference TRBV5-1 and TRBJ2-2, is KAGVTQTPRYLIKTRGQQVTLSCSPISGHRSVSWYQQTPGQGLQFLFEYFSETQRNKGNFPGRFSGRQFSNSRSEMNVSTLELGDSALYLCASSLDGGGRNTGELFFGEGSRLTVL.

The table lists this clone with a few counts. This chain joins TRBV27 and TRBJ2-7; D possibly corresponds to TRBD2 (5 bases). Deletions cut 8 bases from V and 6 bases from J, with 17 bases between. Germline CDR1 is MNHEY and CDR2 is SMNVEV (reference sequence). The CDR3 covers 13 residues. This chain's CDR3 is CASARATAGEQYF. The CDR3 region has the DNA TGTGCCAGCGCAAGGGCCACGGCGGGCGAGCAGTACTTC.

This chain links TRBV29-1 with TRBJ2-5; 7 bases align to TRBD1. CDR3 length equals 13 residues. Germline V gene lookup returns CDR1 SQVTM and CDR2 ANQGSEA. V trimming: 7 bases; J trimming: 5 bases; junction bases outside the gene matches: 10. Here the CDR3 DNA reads TGCAGCGCCCCACGCCAACAGGGGGAGACCCAGTACTTC. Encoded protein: CSAPRQQGETQYF. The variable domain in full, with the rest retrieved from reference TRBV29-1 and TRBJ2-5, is SAVISQKPSRDICQRGTSLTIQCQVDSQVTMMFWYRQQPGQSLTLIATANQGSEATYESGFVIDKFPISRPNLTFSTLTVSNMSPEDSSIYLCSAPRQQGETQYFGPGTRLLVL.

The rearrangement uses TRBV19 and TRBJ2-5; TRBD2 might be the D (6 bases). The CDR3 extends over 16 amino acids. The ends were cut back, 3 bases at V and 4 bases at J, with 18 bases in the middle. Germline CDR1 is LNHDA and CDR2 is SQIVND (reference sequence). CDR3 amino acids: CASSIGSGSSLETQYF. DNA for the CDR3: TGTGCCAGTAGTATTGGGAGCGGGTCCTCCCTAGAGACCCAGTACTTC.

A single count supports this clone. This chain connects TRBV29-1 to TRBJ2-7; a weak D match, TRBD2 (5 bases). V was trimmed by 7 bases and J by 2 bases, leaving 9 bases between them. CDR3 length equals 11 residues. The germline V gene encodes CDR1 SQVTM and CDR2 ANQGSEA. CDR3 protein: CSARGTYEQYF. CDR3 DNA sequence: TGCAGCGCTCGAGGGACCTACGAGCAGTACTTC.

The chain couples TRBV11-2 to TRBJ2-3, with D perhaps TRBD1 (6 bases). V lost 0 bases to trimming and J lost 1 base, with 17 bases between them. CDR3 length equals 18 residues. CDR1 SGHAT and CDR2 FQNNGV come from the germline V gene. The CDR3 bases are TGTGCCAGCAGCTTAGATCCCGGCAGGGGATGGGGCACAGATACGCAGTATTTT. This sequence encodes CASSLDPGRGWGTDTQYF.

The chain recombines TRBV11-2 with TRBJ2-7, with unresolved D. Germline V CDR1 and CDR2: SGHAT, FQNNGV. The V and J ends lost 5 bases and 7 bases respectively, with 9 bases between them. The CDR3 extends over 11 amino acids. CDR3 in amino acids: CASSQNWEQYF. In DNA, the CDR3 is TGTGCCAGCAGCCAAAACTGGGAGCAGTACTTC. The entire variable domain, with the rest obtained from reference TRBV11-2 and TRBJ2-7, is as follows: EAGVAQSPRYKIIEKRQSVAFWCNPISGHATLYWYQQILGQGPKLLIQFQNNGVVDDSQLPKDRFSAERLKGVDSTLKIQPAKLEDSAVYLCASSQNWEQYFGPGTRLTVT.

Here the CDR3 DNA reads TGCAGCGGCAATACGGGAGGTTTCTATGGCTACACCTTC. Translation: CSGNTGGFYGYTF. The chain couples TRBV29-1 to TRBJ1-2; the D is unclear. Trimming pared 7 bases from V and 4 bases from J, leaving 16 bases between. CDR1 SQVTM and CDR2 ANQGSEA come from the germline V gene. This CDR3 is 13 amino acids long.

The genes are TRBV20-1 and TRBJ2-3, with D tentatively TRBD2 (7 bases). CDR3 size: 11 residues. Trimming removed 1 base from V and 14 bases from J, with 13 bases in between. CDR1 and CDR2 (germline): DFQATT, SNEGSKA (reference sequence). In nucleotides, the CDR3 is TGCAGTGCTAGAGGTGGTAGGGGGGGGTATTTT. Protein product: CSARGGRGGYF.

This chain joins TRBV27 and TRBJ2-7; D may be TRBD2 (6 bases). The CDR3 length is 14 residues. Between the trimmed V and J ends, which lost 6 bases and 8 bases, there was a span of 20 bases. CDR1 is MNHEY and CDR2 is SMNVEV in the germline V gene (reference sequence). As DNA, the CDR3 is TGTGCCAGCAGAGACCCGGGGGAATCCGGTAAGCAGTACTTC. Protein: CASRDPGESGKQYF.

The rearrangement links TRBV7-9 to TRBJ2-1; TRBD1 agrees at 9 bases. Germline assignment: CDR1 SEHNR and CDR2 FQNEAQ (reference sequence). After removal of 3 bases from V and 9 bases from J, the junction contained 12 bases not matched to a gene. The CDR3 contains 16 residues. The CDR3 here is CASSFDMGQGRAEQFF. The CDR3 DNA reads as TGTGCCAGCAGCTTCGACATGGGACAGGGTAGGGCTGAGCAGTTCTTC. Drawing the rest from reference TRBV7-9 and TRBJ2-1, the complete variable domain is DTGVSQNPRHKITKRGQNVTFRCDPISEHNRLYWYRQTLGQGPEFLTYFQNEAQLEKSRLLSDRFSAERPKGSFSTLEIQRTEQGDSAMYLCASSFDMGQGRAEQFFGPGTRLTVL.

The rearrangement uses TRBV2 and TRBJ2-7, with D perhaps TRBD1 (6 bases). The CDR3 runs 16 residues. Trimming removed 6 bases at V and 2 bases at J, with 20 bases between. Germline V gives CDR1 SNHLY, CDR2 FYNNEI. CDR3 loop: CASSATYSGTTYEQYF. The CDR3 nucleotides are TGTGCCAGCAGCGCCACCTACTCCGGGACAACCTACGAGCAGTACTTC.

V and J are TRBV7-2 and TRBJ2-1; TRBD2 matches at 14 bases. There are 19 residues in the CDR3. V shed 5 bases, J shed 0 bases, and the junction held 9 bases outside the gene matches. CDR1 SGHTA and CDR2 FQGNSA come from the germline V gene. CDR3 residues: CASSQTSGRAKPSYNEQFF. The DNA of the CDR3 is TGTGCCAGCAGCCAGACTAGCGGGAGGGCTAAACCCTCCTACAATGAGCAGTTCTTC.

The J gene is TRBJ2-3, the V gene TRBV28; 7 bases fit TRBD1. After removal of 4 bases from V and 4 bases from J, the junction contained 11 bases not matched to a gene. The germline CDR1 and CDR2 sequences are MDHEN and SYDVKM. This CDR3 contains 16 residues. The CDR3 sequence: CASSSSSTGTADTQYF. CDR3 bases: TGTGCCAGCAGTTCCTCCTCGACAGGGACAGCAGATACGCAGTATTTT.